Listed here is a single TCR beta chain. Antigen: not known. Germline CDR1 and CDR2: SNHLY and FYNNEI. V dropped 8 bases and J dropped 4 bases, with 9 bases sitting between them. The CDR3 length is 11 residues. Vbeta (60) and Jbeta (13) primers were used in the PCR. Per the authors' pipeline: Among the unique TCR beta chains that a later analysis counted, around 82 million in all, 10 million to 11 million were shared. Generated by immunoSEQ multiplex PCR, the TCRdb table keeps only in-frame clones and is missing some. V and J calls and clone size come straight from that table; D and trimming were deduced from the DNA. The sample has roughly 170,000 clones, 84% seen once. The sample belongs to a study of cytomegalovirus exposure and HLA in healthy donors. For the study at large: Genotyping showed roughly 81% of approximately 430 donors falling in the Caucasian-associated ancestry cluster. Findings and caveats of the study: V- and J-gene trimming of TCR beta was linked (in a later analysis) to a missense DCLRE1C variant.

It was healthy bone marrow donors who served as donors. The clonotype originates from a girl aged 2-10 years in good health and CMV-seropositive. Sequenced: PBMCs. The chain has TRBV2 and TRBJ2-7; D perhaps matches TRBD1 (5 bases). The CDR3 bases are TGTGCCAGCGAGGACAAGTACGAGCAGTACTTC. It codes for CASEDKYEQYF.